Below, 4 T cell receptor beta chains from the same sample are listed, as sequenced in a study of human T cells and chemical hapten exposure. Time point here: patch test 2, 6 weeks after DPC sensitization. This sample's treatment: therapeutic diphenylcyclopropenone sensitization with weekly scalp DPC. TCRdb reanalysed the RACE reads using MiXCR and keeps one entry per CDR3 protein. The table includes more than 75,000 distinct CDR3 sequences, about a tenth detected once. This sample comprised whole blood, obtained in connection with sensitization to the hapten diphenylcyclopropenone (DPC). These TCRs come from a woman in her 30s with alopecia areata. Some clones in this sample may be carry-over from other donors' samples.

At least ten counts were recorded for this clonotype. The genes are TRBV19 and TRBJ1-5, with a possible D match to TRBD1 (6 bases). Germline V CDR1 and CDR2: LNHDA, SQIVND (reference sequence). The CDR3 sequence is 18 residues long. V was cut by 5 bases and J by 2 bases, with 22 bases left in between. The CDR3 spells CASSPRSGQPRGNQPQHF. CDR3 sequence (DNA): TGTGCCAGTAGTCCCCGGAGTGGACAGCCCCGAGGCAATCAGCCCCAGCATTTT.

This clonotype was observed at least ten times. This chain uses TRBV9 with TRBJ2-3; 7 bases match TRBD2. The CDR3 spans 13 residues. Germline V gene sequence: CDR1 SGDLS, CDR2 YYNGEE. V was clipped by 7 bases and J by 1 base; unmatched bases: 3. CDR3 protein: CASGRGGTDTQYF. The CDR3 region has the DNA TGTGCCAGCGGGAGGGGCGGCACAGATACGCAGTATTTT.

CDR3 region: CASSRTSGADTQYF. The CDR3, as DNA: TGTGCCAGCTCACGGACTAGCGGGGCAGATACGCAGTATTTT. V gene TRBV18 combines with J gene TRBJ2-3; 12 bases align to TRBD2. The CDR3 covers 14 residues. Germline V gives CDR1 KGHSH, CDR2 LQKENI. The V segment lost 4 bases and the J segment 4 bases; nucleotides outside the gene matches: 0.

This clonotype was detected many times. V and J are TRBV29-1 and TRBJ1-5; possible D gene TRBD1, 5 bases. This CDR3 is built from 12 residues. Per the germline V gene, CDR1 is SQVTM and CDR2 is ANQGSEA. The V end was cut by 5 bases, the J end by 7 bases, with 12 bases between. CDR3 sequence: CSVKDGGQPQHF. The CDR3, as DNA: TGCAGCGTTAAGGACGGGGGGCAGCCCCAGCATTTT.